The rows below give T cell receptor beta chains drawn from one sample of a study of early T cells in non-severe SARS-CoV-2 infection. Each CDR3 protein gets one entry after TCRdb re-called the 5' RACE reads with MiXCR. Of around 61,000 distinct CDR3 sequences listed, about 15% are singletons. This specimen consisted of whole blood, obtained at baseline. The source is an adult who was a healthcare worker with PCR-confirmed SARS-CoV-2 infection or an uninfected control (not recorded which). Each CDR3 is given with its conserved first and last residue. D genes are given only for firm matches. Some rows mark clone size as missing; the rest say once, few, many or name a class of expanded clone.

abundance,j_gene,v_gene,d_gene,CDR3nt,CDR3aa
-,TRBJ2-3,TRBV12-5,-,TGTGCTAGTGGTTCAGGACTTGCGGGAGATACGCAGTATTTT,CASGSGLAGDTQYF
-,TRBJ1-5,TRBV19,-,TGTGCCAGTAGTATAGGAGTAAATAGCAATCAGCCCCAGCATTTT,CASSIGVNSNQPQHF
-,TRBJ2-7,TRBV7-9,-,TGTGCCAGCAGCCATCAGGGGAGCGAGCAGTACTTC,CASSHQGSEQYF
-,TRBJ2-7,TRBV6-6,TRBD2,TGTGCCAGCAAAAGAACGACTAGCAGGCGCTCCTACGAGCAGTACTTC,CASKRTTSRRSYEQYF
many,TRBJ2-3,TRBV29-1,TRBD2,TGCAGCGTTCTCCTGTTTACTAGCGGGATCCCAGATACGCAGTATTTT,CSVLLFTSGIPDTQYF
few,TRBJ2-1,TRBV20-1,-,TGCAGTGCCCACCTTAATGAGCAGTTCTTC,CSAHLNEQFF
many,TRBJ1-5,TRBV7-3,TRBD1,TGTGCCAGCAGCTTACCCTCGACAGGGGGCGCGAATCAGCCCCAGCATTTT,CASSLPSTGGANQPQHF
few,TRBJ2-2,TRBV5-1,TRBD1,TGCGCCAGCAACCCGACAGGGGTCACCGGGGAGCTGTTTTTT,CASNPTGVTGELFF
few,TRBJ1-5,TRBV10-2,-,TGCGCCAGCAGTGAATCTCACGGGGAGATAGGAGGCAATCAGCCCCAGCATTTT,CASSESHGEIGGNQPQHF
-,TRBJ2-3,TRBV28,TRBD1,TGTGCCAGCAGTACCGGGGACAGGAACACAGATACGCAGTATTTT,CASSTGDRNTDTQYF
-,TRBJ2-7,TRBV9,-,TGTGCCAGCAGCGTATCCCAAGCTTCCTACGAGCAGTACTTC,CASSVSQASYEQYF
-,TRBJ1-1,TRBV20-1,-,TGCAGTGCTAACCGACAGTTGTACACTGAAGCTTTCTTT,CSANRQLYTEAFF
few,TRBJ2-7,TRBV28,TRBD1,TGTGCCAGCAGTCGCACAGGGGCGATGACCTACGAGCAGTACTTC,CASSRTGAMTYEQYF
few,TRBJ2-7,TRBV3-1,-,TGTGCCAGCAGCCAAGTCGGTCAAGGGACAAGAAGGTACGAGCAGTACTTC,CASSQVGQGTRRYEQYF
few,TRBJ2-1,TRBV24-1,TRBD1,TGTGCCACCAGTGATGCCGGGACAGGGGACAATGAGCAGTTCTTC,CATSDAGTGDNEQFF
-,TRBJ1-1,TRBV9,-,TGTGCCAGCAGCGTAGACGGGTCGGGGCCTGAAGCTTTCTTT,CASSVDGSGPEAFF
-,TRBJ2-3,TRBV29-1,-,TGCAGCGTTAGACTACAGGATACGCAGTATTTT,CSVRLQDTQYF
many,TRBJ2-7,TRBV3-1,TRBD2,TGTGCCAGCAGCCTCACTAGCGGGAGAGTGGGCGAGCAGTACTTC,CASSLTSGRVGEQYF
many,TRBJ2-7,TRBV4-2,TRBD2,TGTGCCAGCAGCCCATACGCGCCCGCTAGCGGGGGGCCCCCCCACGAGCAGTACTTC,CASSPYAPASGGPPHEQYF
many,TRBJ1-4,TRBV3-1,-,TGTGCCAGCAGCCAACGACAGCCTGTTAATGAAAAACTGTTTTTT,CASSQRQPVNEKLFF
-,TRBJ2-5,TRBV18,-,TGTGCCAGCTCACCAAATGAGCAAGAGACCCAGTACTTC,CASSPNEQETQYF
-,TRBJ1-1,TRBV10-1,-,TGCGCCAGCAGTGAGTCGAGGGGAATGAACACTGAAGCTTTCTTT,CASSESRGMNTEAFF
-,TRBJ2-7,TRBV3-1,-,TGTGCCAGCAGCCAAGCCGCGGGACACGCCTACGAGCAGTACTTC,CASSQAAGHAYEQYF
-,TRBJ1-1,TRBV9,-,TGTGCCAGCAGCGCAGGGAACACTGAAGCTTTCTTT,CASSAGNTEAFF
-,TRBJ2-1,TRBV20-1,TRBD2,TGCAGTGCTAGAGCTCTAGCGGGAGCCTACAATGAGCAGTTCTTC,CSARALAGAYNEQFF
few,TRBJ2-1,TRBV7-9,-,TGTGCCAGCAGCGTCGACGTAGGTGAGCAGTTCTTC,CASSVDVGEQFF